The 22 T cell receptor beta chains presented below share a single source sample, sequenced in a study of blood T cell repertoires in COVID-19 (TCRdb year 2020). The library was built by means of the immunoSEQ multiplex PCR assay. In TCRdb, the immuneACCESS table is reduced to in-frame sequences with V and J assigned. These tables do not hold every clone; where another copy was compared, an unresolved V gene accounts for under half, and the others remain unexplained. The sample records around 190,000 clones, about 77% of which are singletons. About a sixth of the sample is held by the ten biggest clonotypes. Sequencing input: PBMCs or T cells enriched from blood (not recorded which). Receptors were obtained from a woman aged 50 to 60 with acute COVID-19.

The gene calls are TRBV7-9 and TRBJ1-5; D may be TRBD1 (6 bases). Germline V gene data show CDR1 as SEHNR and CDR2 as FQNEAQ (reference sequence). With 5 bases removed from V and 2 bases from J, the gap between germline ends came to 7 bases. This CDR3 comprises 13 residues. The CDR3 coding sequence is TGTGCCAGCAGCCCAGGGGGCAATCAGCCCCAGCATTTT. Translated: CASSPGGNQPQHF.

In its sample, this clone was seen a few times. J is TRBJ2-3 and V is TRBV15; a weak D match, TRBD1 (5 bases). CDR1 is LNHNV and CDR2 is YYDKDF in the germline V gene (reference sequence). CDR3 length equals 15 residues. V was pared by 0 bases and J by 1 base, with 8 bases between. This CDR3 reads CATSRESRGTDTQYF. The CDR3 DNA sequence: TGTGCCACCAGCAGAGAGTCCAGGGGCACAGATACGCAGTATTTT.

This clone was seen more than once but under ten times. This chain links TRBV6-5 with TRBJ1-5; D gene ambiguous. Trimming pared 0 bases from V and 3 bases from J, leaving 3 bases between. In germline, CDR1 is MNHEY, CDR2 SVGAGI. The CDR3 spans 13 residues. CDR3 in DNA: TGTGCCAGCAGTTACTCCCTCAATCAGCCCCAGCATTTT. Its protein product is CASSYSLNQPQHF.

The gene calls are TRBV5-1 and TRBJ1-2; 7 bases agree with TRBD1. The V gene end was trimmed by 2 bases and the J gene end by 0 bases; junction bases not matched to a gene: 4. From germline, CDR1 is SGHRS and CDR2 YFSETQ. The CDR3 contains 15 residues. The CDR3 region has the DNA TGCGCCAGCAGCTTAGGGACAGAAGCTAACTATGGCTACACCTTC. Translated: CASSLGTEANYGYTF.

V is TRBV5-5 and J is TRBJ2-7, with D tentatively TRBD2 (7 bases). The germline V gene has CDR1 SGHKS and CDR2 YYEKEE (reference sequence). The CDR3 sequence is 14 residues long. V was cut by 1 base and J by 5 bases, with 13 bases left in between. The CDR3 region has the DNA TGTGCCAGCAGCTTGTACGGGGGGCAGAACGAGCAGTACGTC. Translated: CASSLYGGQNEQYV.

The chain recombines TRBV24-1 with TRBJ2-1; D not resolved. Looked up from germline, CDR1 is KGHDR and CDR2 is SFDVKD. This CDR3 comprises 13 residues. Trimming took off 5 bases at V and 8 bases at J, with 12 bases between the two ends. The CDR3 DNA reads TGTGCCACCAGTGCCCCTCCAAGCGATGAGCAGTTCTTC. It yields the protein CATSAPPSDEQFF.

This clone was counted a few times. The chain employs TRBV12-3 or TRBV12-4 and TRBJ2-1, with 7 bases fitting TRBD2. With 6 bases clipped from V and 15 bases from J, the junction kept 14 bases outside the gene matches. The CDR3 covers 13 residues. CDR3 nucleotide sequence: TGTGCCAGCAGATTGCAGGACGGGGGGAGGAGGTTCTTC. Its protein product is CASRLQDGGRRFF.

This chain links TRBV6-2 or TRBV6-3 with TRBJ1-5; possible D gene TRBD1, 5 bases. CDR3 length: 15 residues. The V end was cut by 5 bases, the J end by 4 bases, with 15 bases between. CDR1 is MNHEY and CDR2 is SVGEGT in the germline V gene. Written as DNA, the CDR3 is TGTGCCAGCAGTGATGCTGGCGGGGGGAATCAGCCCCAGCATTTT. Translated, it gives CASSDAGGGNQPQHF.

This chain uses TRBV4-2 with TRBJ2-5; a possible D gene is TRBD2 (6 bases). The CDR3 is made up of 14 amino acids. Per the germline V gene, CDR1 is LGHNA and CDR2 is YNFKEQ. Trimming pared 1 base from V and 2 bases from J, leaving 8 bases between. The CDR3 DNA sequence: TGTGCCAGCAGCCAAGGACGGGAGCAAGAGACCCAGTACTTC. It codes for CASSQGREQETQYF.

The gene calls are TRBV6-5 and TRBJ2-1, with 7 bases fitting TRBD2. There are 13 residues in the CDR3. Germline trimming cut 6 bases from V and 7 bases from J; bases unmatched to any gene: 6. Germline-derived CDR1 and CDR2 are MNHEY and SVGAGI. CDR3 region: CASSRGEGNEQFF. The CDR3 bases are TGTGCCAGCAGCCGGGGGGAGGGAAATGAGCAGTTCTTC.

This clone has a handful of counts. CDR3 sequence reads: CASSENPTRGQYV. CDR3 nucleotide sequence: TGTGCCAGCAGTGAAAACCCTACACGGGGGCAGTACGTC. The chain links TRBV2 to TRBJ2-7; maybe TRBD2 (5 bases). The CDR3 runs to 13 residues. The V and J ends lost 2 bases and 9 bases respectively, with 14 bases between them. Per germline, CDR1 SNHLY and CDR2 FYNNEI.

The chain joins TRBV5-1 to TRBJ1-2; 7 bases agree with TRBD1. Germline V gene lookup returns CDR1 SGHRS and CDR2 YFSETQ. This CDR3 is built from 13 residues. The ends lost 4 bases at V and 2 bases at J; junction bases unmatched: 2. CDR3 DNA: TGCGCCAGCAGCCCGGGACAGAACTATGGCTACACCTTC. It codes for CASSPGQNYGYTF. The variable domain in full, with the rest retrieved from reference TRBV5-1 and TRBJ1-2, is KAGVTQTPRYLIKTRGQQVTLSCSPISGHRSVSWYQQTPGQGLQFLFEYFSETQRNKGNFPGRFSGRQFSNSRSEMNVSTLELGDSALYLCASSPGQNYGYTFGSGTRLTVV.

The chain combines TRBV7-9 with TRBJ1-2; maybe TRBD1 (5 bases). V lost 10 bases, J lost 0 bases, and 15 bases lay in between. Germline CDR1 and CDR2: SEHNR and FQNEAQ (reference sequence). The CDR3 runs 14 residues. CDR3 protein: CATSQGATNYGYTF. DNA for the CDR3: TGTGCCACCAGTCAAGGGGCCACTAACTATGGCTACACCTTC.

This chain joins TRBV19 and TRBJ1-2, with TRBD1 matching 7 bases. This CDR3 has 16 residues. V trimming: 4 bases; J trimming: 8 bases; junction bases outside the gene matches: 16. CDR1 is LNHDA and CDR2 is SQIVND in the germline V gene (reference sequence). The CDR3 coding sequence is TGTGCCAGTAGTAGGACCGGACAGGCAGGGTCGTACGGCTACACCTTC. Its protein product is CASSRTGQAGSYGYTF.

The rearrangement joins TRBV4-3 to TRBJ2-4; 9 nucleotides match TRBD2. Germline V lookup: CDR1 LGHNA, CDR2 YSLEER. V trimming: 0 bases; J trimming: 9 bases; junction bases outside the gene matches: 6. This CDR3 spans 15 amino acids. CDR3 nucleotide sequence: TGCGCCAGCAGCCAAGAAGTAGGCGGGGGGGTCATTCAGTACTTC. Amino acids: CASSQEVGGGVIQYF.

This chain links TRBV29-1 with TRBJ2-5; D is perhaps TRBD1 (5 bases). CDR1 and CDR2 from the germline V gene are SQVTM and ANQGSEA. V shed 6 bases and J shed 5 bases, with 22 bases lying between them. The CDR3 is made up of 15 amino acids. The CDR3 region is CSVPGRTPNWETQYF. CDR3 bases: TGCAGCGTCCCCGGGCGGACACCCAACTGGGAGACCCAGTACTTC. Variable domain in full (rest from reference TRBV29-1 and TRBJ2-5): SAVISQKPSRDICQRGTSLTIQCQVDSQVTMMFWYRQQPGQSLTLIATANQGSEATYESGFVIDKFPISRPNLTFSTLTVSNMSPEDSSIYLCSVPGRTPNWETQYFGPGTRLLVL.

This clone was counted only a few times. The chain employs TRBV18 and TRBJ2-2; D might be TRBD2 (5 bases). With 6 bases removed from V and 4 bases from J, the gap between germline ends came to 18 bases. The V gene's germline CDR1 is KGHSH and CDR2 LQKENI. The CDR3 extends over 16 amino acids. The CDR3: CASSTAGGTATGELFF. As DNA, the CDR3 is TGTGCCAGCTCGACGGCCGGAGGTACAGCCACCGGGGAGCTGTTTTTT.

The V and J genes are TRBV5-4 and TRBJ2-7; 8 positions agree with TRBD1. V was pared by 0 bases and J by 6 bases, with 2 bases of the junction left unmatched. The CDR3 loop spans 13 amino acids. In germline, CDR1 is SGHNT, CDR2 YYREEE (reference sequence). The CDR3 region is CASSLGTGSEQYV. As DNA, the CDR3 is TGTGCCAGCAGCTTGGGGACAGGGAGCGAGCAGTACGTC.

V gene TRBV2 combines with J gene TRBJ1-5; no clear D gene. CDR1 is SNHLY and CDR2 is FYNNEI in the germline V gene. Trimming took off 5 bases at V and 0 bases at J, with 8 bases between the two ends. This CDR3 comprises 14 residues. CDR3 residues: CASSQTSSNQPQHF. The CDR3 DNA follows: TGTGCCAGCAGTCAGACATCTAGCAATCAGCCCCAGCATTTT.

The V call is TRBV19, the J call TRBJ2-3, with TRBD2 matching 7 bases. Germline loops: CDR1 LNHDA, CDR2 SQIVND (reference sequence). The CDR3 contains 14 residues. With V trimmed by 7 bases and J by 4 bases, 8 bases remained unmatched. In DNA form, the CDR3 reads TGTGCCAGTATGCTGAGGGAGGGGCCAGATACGCAGTATTTT. The encoded protein is CASMLREGPDTQYF. Using reference TRBV19 and TRBJ2-3 for the parts outside the CDR3, the full variable domain is DGGITQSPKYLFRKEGQNVTLSCEQNLNHDAMYWYRQDPGQGLRLIYYSQIVNDFQKGDIAEGYSVSREKKESFPLTVTSAQKNPTAFYLCASMLREGPDTQYFGPGTRLTVL.

This chain links TRBV6-5 with TRBJ2-7; unclear D gene. V lost 2 bases and J 3 bases, leaving 14 bases between the germline ends. There are 15 residues in the CDR3. Germline V gene lookup returns CDR1 MNHEY and CDR2 SVGAGI. The CDR3 bases are TGTGCCAGCAGTTACGGGTACAGTTCGGTCTACGAGCAGTACGTC. Its translation is CASSYGYSSVYEQYV.

The V and J genes are TRBV4-3 and TRBJ1-1; the D is unclear. With 3 bases removed from V and 6 bases from J, the gap between germline ends came to 14 bases. This CDR3 has 14 amino acids. Germline values: CDR1 LGHNA, CDR2 YSLEER. The CDR3, as DNA: TGCGCCAGCAGCCAGATCCCACTGGGCGCTGAAGCTTTCTTT. Its translation is CASSQIPLGAEAFF.